This entry features one TCR beta chain sequence. This clonotype was counted at least ten times. Its antigen remains undetermined. Qualities for individual bases were not recorded, and no much larger clone is one base off. The germline V gene (reference sequence) supplies CDR1 SEHNR and CDR2 FQNEAQ. The CDR3 has 15 amino acids, counting the end cysteine and phenylalanine. The entry retains the CDR3 DNA only, 45 bases that are in frame from base 1. After removal of 5 bases from V and 2 bases from J, the junction retains 5 bases not matched to a gene. PBMCs were isolated by Ficoll-Paque density gradient centrifugation. These data belong to a study of T-cell memory formation after mild COVID-19 (dated by TCRdb to about 2021). In terms of the full investigation: TCR sequence clusters from the two donors were largely donor specific. T-cell clones expanding and contracting after mild COVID-19 in two donors were tracked by longitudinal TCRalpha and TCRbeta repertoire sequencing. The cohort comprised two young, previously healthy adult volunteers, one female and one male.

Sequenced using an Illumina NovaSeq 6000. Using 5'RACE with constant-segment primers, TCRalpha and TCRbeta cDNA libraries were constructed, with sample barcodes and unique molecular identifiers added in the process. Trizol reagent was used to extract RNA from every sample. Libraries were amplified in two PCR steps, with a second sample barcode and Illumina TruSeq adapters added in the second step. The libraries were sequenced on an Illumina NovaSeq using 2 x 150 bp paired-end reads. As for the original processing: With migec v1.2.7, reads were demultiplexed and then collapsed into UMI-guided consensus sequences. With mixcr v2.1.11, UMI consensuses were aligned to TRA and TRB V and J templates and assembled into clonotypes. Clonotypes were classified as expanded or contracted when called significant by both edgeR and NoisET, with noise models trained on biological replicates. For edgeR calls, a false discovery rate-adjusted p below 0.01 and a log2 fold-change threshold of 1 were applied. As an exploratory analysis of dynamics, PCA with hierarchical clustering was applied to max-normalized trajectories of the 1000 most abundant clonotypes. The CD4 or CD8 phenotype of responding clones was assigned using the separately sequenced CD4+ and CD8+ repertoires. The public reads were quality trimmed at Q25 with fastp and then assembled into clones with MiXCR by TCRdb, keeping productive beta chains. Every CDR3 protein is listed once, alongside the most common genes and DNA of its rows. The V and J calls follow TCRdb's processing rather than the paper's. For this sample there are over 55,000 distinct CDR3 sequences; more than 8% appear just once. The leading ten clones occupy 1.2% of the sample.

Results and caveats for the whole study, not just this receptor: The study included only a couple of mild cases, and larger cohorts that include severe cases with pre-infection samples were judged to be necessary. Contracting CD4+ clones were located mainly in the CM and EM memory subsets, whereas CD8+ clones were found to be enriched in EMRA. SARS-CoV-2 specificity of the second-wave clones peaking on day 37 was not confirmed. Clones that contracted from day 15 to 85 showed balanced CD4/CD8 phenotypes, whereas a second wave of clones that expanded from day 15 to 37 leaned towards CD4+. The detection of some responding clones in pre-infection memory suggests that pre-existing cross-reactive memory T cells joined the SARS-CoV-2 response.

In this chain, TRBV7-9 is recombined with TRBJ2-2, with 7 bases aligning to TRBD1. The sample consisted of PBMCs or a T cell subset sorted from them (not recorded which). This TCR derives from a man younger than 35 who had mild COVID-19 (a few samples of this study predate the infection). The sample titles of this study are shuffled in the database, so cell type and time point are left out; the donor was told from shared clones. The sequenced DNA: TGTGCCAGCAGCCCGGACAGGCGCAACACCGGGGAGCTGTTTTTT. It translates to CASSPDRRNTGELFF.